This TCR beta chain was recovered during a study of blood T cell repertoires in COVID-19. The CDR3 totals 14 residues. The germline CDR1 and CDR2 sequences are SGHNT and YENEEA. V gave up 3 bases and J gave up 2 bases, with 11 bases separating them. Generated by immunoSEQ multiplex PCR, the TCRdb table keeps only in-frame clones and is missing some. The table shows around 150,000 clones, with roughly 80% occurring only once. Material: peripheral blood. This receptor was obtained from a man aged 45-60 years with active or convalescent COVID-19. The chain couples TRBV11-3 to TRBJ2-7; D perhaps matches TRBD2 (6 bases). Here the CDR3 DNA reads TGTGCCAGCAGCTTGGGGGGTTCTCCCTACGAGCAGTACTTC. It encodes CASSLGGSPYEQYF.